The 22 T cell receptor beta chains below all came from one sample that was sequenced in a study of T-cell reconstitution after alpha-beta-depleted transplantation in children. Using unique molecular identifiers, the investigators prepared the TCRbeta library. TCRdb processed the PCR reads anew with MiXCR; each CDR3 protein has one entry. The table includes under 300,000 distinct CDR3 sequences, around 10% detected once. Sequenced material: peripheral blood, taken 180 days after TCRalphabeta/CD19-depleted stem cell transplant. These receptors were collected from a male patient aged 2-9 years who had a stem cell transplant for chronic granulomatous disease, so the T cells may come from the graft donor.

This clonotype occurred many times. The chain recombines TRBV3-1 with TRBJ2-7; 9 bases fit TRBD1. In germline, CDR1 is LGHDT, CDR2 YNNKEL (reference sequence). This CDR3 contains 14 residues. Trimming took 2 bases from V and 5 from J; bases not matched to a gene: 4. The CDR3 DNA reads TGTGCCAGCAGCCAACGGGACAGGGTCAACGAGCAGTACTTC. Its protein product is CASSQRDRVNEQYF.

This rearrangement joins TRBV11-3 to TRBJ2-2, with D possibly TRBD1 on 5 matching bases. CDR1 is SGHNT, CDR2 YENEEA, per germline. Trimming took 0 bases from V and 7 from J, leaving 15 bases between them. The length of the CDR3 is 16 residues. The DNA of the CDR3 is TGTGCCAGCAGCTTAGATGGGCCAGGGCAAGGCGGGGAGCTGTTTTTT. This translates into CASSLDGPGQGGELFF.

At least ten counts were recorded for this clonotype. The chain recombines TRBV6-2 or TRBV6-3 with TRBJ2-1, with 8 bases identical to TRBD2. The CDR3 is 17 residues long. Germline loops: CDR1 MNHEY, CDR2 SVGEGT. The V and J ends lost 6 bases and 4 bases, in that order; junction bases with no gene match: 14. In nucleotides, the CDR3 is TGTGCCAGCAGCTACCCACTAGCGGCGGTAAATTACAATGAGCAGTTCTTC. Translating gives CASSYPLAAVNYNEQFF.

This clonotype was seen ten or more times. CDR3 bases: TGCGCCAGCAGCGCCAACGAGCAGTACTTC. Encoded protein: CASSANEQYF. The chain couples TRBV5-1 to TRBJ2-7, with D unclear. The CDR3 totals 10 residues. Germline V lookup: CDR1 SGHRS, CDR2 YFSETQ. V lost 4 bases and J 5 bases, leaving 4 bases between the germline ends.

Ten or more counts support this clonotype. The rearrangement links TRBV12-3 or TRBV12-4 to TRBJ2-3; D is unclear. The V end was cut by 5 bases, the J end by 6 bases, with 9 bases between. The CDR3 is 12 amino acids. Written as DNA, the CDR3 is TGTGCCAGCAGTCCCCTCAGGGATACGCAGTATTTT. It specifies CASSPLRDTQYF.

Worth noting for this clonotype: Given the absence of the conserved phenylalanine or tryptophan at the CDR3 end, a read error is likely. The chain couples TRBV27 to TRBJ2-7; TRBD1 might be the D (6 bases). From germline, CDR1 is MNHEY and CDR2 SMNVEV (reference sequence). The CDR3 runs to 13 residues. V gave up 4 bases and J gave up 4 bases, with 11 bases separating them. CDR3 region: CASSWGRGYEQYL. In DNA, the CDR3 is TGTGCCAGCAGTTGGGGCAGGGGATACGAGCAGTACTTG.

The CDR3 here is CASSHLYQPQHF. DNA for the CDR3: TGCGCCAGCAGTCATTTATATCAGCCCCAGCATTTT. The chain links TRBV23-1 to TRBJ1-5; D gene uncertain. TRBV23-1 counts as an open reading frame of uncertain function. The CDR3 runs to 12 residues. V dropped 3 bases and J dropped 5 bases, with 5 bases sitting between them.

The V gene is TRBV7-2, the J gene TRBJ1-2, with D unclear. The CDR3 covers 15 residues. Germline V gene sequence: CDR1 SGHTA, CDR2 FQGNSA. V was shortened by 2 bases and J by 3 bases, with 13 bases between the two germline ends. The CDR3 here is CASSLSTRVYYGYTF. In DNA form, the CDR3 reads TGTGCCAGCAGCTTATCGACGAGGGTTTACTATGGCTACACCTTC.

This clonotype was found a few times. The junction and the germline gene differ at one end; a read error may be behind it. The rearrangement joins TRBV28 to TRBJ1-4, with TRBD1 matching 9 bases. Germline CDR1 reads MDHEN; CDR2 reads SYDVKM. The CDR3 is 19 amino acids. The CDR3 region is CASSFSPRPGTGLGENLFF. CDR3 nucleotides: TGTGCCAGCAGTTTCTCTCCTCGTCCCGGGACAGGGTTGGGGGAAAACCTGTTTTTT.

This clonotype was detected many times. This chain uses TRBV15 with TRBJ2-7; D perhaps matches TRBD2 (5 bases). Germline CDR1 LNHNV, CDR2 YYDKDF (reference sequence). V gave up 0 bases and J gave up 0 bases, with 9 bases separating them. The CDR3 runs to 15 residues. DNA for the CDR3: TGTGCCACCAGCAGAGACGCGCTAGCCTCCTACGAGCAGTACTTC. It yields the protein CATSRDALASYEQYF.

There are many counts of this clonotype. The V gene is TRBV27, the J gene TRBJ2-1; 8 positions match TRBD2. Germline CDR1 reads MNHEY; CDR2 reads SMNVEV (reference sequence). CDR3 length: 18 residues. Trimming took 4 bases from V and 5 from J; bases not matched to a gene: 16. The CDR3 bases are TGTGCCAGCAGTTCCCTGCGTCCAAGCGGGAGTCCTCACAATGAGCAGTTCTTC. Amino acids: CASSSLRPSGSPHNEQFF.

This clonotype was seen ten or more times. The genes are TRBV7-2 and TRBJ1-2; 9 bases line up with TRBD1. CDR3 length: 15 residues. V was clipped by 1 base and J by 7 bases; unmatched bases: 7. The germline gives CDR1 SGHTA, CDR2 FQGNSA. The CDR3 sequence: CASSLGADRGAGYTF. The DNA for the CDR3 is TGTGCCAGCAGCTTAGGTGCGGACAGGGGTGCTGGCTACACCTTC.

The DNA of the CDR3 is TGTGCCAGCAGCTGGCAGGGAAGGCGCGGGGGGGAGCTGTTTTTT. Translated, it gives CASSWQGRRGGELFF. The chain joins TRBV5-4 to TRBJ2-2; D may be TRBD1 or TRBD2 (5 bases each). Germline CDR1 reads SGHNT; CDR2 reads YYREEE (reference sequence). V lost 3 bases to trimming and J lost 8 bases, with 17 bases between them. CDR3 size: 15 residues.

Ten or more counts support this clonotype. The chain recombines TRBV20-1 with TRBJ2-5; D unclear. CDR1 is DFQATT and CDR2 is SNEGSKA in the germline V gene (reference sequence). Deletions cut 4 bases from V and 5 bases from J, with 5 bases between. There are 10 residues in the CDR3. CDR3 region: CSAMVETQYF. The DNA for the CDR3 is TGCAGTGCTATGGTGGAGACCCAGTACTTC.

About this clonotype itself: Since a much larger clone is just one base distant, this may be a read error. CDR3 sequence: CATEQLRHAKQYF. DNA of the CDR3: TGTGCCACCGAACAACTTCGACATGCCAAGCAGTACTTC. This chain links TRBV24-1 with TRBJ2-7, with D unclear. This CDR3 comprises 13 residues. The germline V gene encodes CDR1 KGHDR and CDR2 SFDVKD. V was clipped by 9 bases and J by 8 bases, with 19 bases between them.

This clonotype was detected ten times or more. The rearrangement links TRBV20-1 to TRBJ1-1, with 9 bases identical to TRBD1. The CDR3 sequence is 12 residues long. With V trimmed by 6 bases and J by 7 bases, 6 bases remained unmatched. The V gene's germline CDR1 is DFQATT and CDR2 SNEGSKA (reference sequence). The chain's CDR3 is CSATTGGGEAFF. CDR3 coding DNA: TGCAGTGCGACAACAGGGGGCGGTGAAGCTTTCTTT.

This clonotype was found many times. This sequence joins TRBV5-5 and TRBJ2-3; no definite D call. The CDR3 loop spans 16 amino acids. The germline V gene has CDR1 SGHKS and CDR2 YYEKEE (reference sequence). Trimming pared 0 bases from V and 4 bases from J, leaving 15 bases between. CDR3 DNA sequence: TGTGCCAGCAGCTTGGTGGGCTCGGAATTTGCAGATACGCAGTATTTT. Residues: CASSLVGSEFADTQYF. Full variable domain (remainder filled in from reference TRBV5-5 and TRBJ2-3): DAGVTQSPTHLIKTRGQQVTLRCSPISGHKSVSWYQQVLGQGPQFIFQYYEKEERGRGNFPDRFSARQFPNYSSELNVNALLLGDSALYLCASSLVGSEFADTQYFGPGTRLTVL.

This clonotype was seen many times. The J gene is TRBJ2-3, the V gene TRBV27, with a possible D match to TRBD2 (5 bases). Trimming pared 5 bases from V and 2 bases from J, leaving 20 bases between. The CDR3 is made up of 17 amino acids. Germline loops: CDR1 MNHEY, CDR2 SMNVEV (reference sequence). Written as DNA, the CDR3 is TGTGCCAGCAGTACCCGGGGAAGCCAGTTCTACACAGATACGCAGTATTTT. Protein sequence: CASSTRGSQFYTDTQYF.

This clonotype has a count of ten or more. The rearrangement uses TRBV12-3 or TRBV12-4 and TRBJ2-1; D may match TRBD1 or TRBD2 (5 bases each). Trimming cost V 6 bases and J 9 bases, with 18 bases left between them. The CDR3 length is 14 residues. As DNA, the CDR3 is TGTGCCAGCAGGTTCCAGGGTGGGGGTAGTGAGCAGTTCTTC. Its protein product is CASRFQGGGSEQFF.

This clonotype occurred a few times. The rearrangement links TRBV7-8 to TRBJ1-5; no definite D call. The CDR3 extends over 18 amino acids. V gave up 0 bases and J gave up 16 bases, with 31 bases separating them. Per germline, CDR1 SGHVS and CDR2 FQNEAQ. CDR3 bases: TGTGCCAGCAGCTTAGCTCCCACTATAGCAGAGTATAGCAATCAGCCCCATTTT. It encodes CASSLAPTIAEYSNQPHF.

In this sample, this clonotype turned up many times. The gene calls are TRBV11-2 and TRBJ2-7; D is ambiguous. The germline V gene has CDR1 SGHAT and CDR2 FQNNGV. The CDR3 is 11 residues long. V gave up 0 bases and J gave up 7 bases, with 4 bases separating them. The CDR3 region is CASSLDSEQYF. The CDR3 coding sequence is TGTGCCAGCAGCTTAGACTCGGAGCAGTACTTC.

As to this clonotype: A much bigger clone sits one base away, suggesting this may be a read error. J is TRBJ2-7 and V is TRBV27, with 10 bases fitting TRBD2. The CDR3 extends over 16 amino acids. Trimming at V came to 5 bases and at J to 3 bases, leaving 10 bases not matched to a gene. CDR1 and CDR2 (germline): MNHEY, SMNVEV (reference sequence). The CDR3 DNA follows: TGTGCCAGCAGTAACCCCGAGCCTAGCGGGAGCTACGAGCAGTACTTC. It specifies CASSNPEPSGSYEQYF.